A single sample gave rise to the 3 T cell receptor beta chains below, sequenced in a study of T cells in Graves' hyperthyroidism and ophthalmopathy. It was RNA transcripts that yielded the amplified TCR beta CDR3 regions. First-round RT-PCR of the TCR CDR3 relied on the HTBI primer set. In TCRdb, the multiplex PCR reads were re-called with MiXCR into one record per CDR3 protein. The profile covers about 600,000 distinct CDR3 sequences, with 15% to 20% appearing a single time and less than 3.5% taken by the ten largest. Sequenced sample: blood. The receptors were gathered from a woman aged 40 to 55 with Graves' ophthalmopathy.

V gene TRBV6-2 or TRBV6-3 combines with J gene TRBJ2-3; 12 bases fit TRBD2. There are 17 residues in the CDR3. Germline V lookup: CDR1 MNHEY, CDR2 SVGEGT. Germline trimming cut 4 bases from V and 5 bases from J; bases unmatched to any gene: 10. The CDR3 loop is CASSSNRLAGAGDTQYF. The CDR3, as DNA: TGTGCCAGCAGTTCCAATCGACTAGCGGGAGCGGGAGATACGCAGTATTTT.

This clonotype has ten or more counts. DNA of the CDR3: TGTGCCAGCTCACTGGGCTGGTCGGCTGAAGCTTTCTTT. Its translation is CASSLGWSAEAFF. The chain carries TRBV18 and TRBJ1-1; D not resolved. The germline gives CDR1 KGHSH, CDR2 LQKENI. CDR3 length: 13 amino acids. With 4 bases removed from V and 6 bases from J, the gap between germline ends came to 12 bases. Variable domain in full (rest from reference TRBV18 and TRBJ1-1): NAGVMQNPRHLVRRRGQEARLRCSPMKGHSHVYWYRQLPEEGLKFMVYLQKENIIDESGMPKERFSAEFPKEGPSILRIQQVVRGDSAAYFCASSLGWSAEAFFGQGTRLTVV.

The table lists this clonotype with many counts. This rearrangement joins TRBV7-2 to TRBJ2-6; D not certain. This CDR3 is built from 14 residues. Between the trimmed V and J ends, which lost 3 bases and 4 bases, there was a span of 7 bases. Germline V gives CDR1 SGHTA, CDR2 FQGNSA. Written as DNA, the CDR3 is TGTGCCAGCAGCTTCGGTCAAGGGGCCAACGTCCTGACTTTC. Protein product: CASSFGQGANVLTF. The full variable domain, its missing parts supplied by reference TRBV7-2 and TRBJ2-6, is GAGVSQSPSNKVTEKGKDVELRCDPISGHTALYWYRQSLGQGLEFLIYFQGNSAPDKSGLPSDRFSAERTGGSVSTLTIQRTQQEDSAVYLCASSFGQGANVLTFGAGSRLTVL.